The clone carrying this TCR beta chain has at least ten counts. The antigen remains undetermined. Preparing the TCRbeta library involved the use of unique molecular identifiers. TCRdb used MiXCR to reprocess the PCR reads, holding one entry per CDR3 protein. The table shows 250,000 to 300,000 distinct CDR3 sequences, with approximately 10% occurring only once. This entry is derived from a study of T-cell reconstitution after alpha-beta-depleted transplantation in children. The CDR3 runs 16 residues. Germline V CDR1 and CDR2: SQVTM, ANQGSEA. V gave up 6 bases and J gave up 0 bases, with 18 bases separating them. Study results and limitations: About two months after transplant, alpha-beta T cells reportedly came from several hundred expanded graft clones. T-cell counts and diversity were attributed mostly to newly produced T cells one year after transplant. Surviving thymic progenitors and recipient T cells were the source of high TCRbeta diversity at day 60 in some patients.

This rearrangement joins TRBV29-1 to TRBJ1-5; weak D call: TRBD1 (6 bases). This TCR derives from a male patient between 2 and 10 years old who had a stem cell transplant for chronic granulomatous disease, so the T cells may come from the graft donor. Sequences were derived from peripheral blood, sampled 180 days after TCRalphabeta/CD19-depleted stem cell transplant. CDR3 nucleotides: TGCAGCGTAGCCATTACAGGGACAAATAGCAATCAGCCCCAGCATTTT. Encoded protein: CSVAITGTNSNQPQHF.